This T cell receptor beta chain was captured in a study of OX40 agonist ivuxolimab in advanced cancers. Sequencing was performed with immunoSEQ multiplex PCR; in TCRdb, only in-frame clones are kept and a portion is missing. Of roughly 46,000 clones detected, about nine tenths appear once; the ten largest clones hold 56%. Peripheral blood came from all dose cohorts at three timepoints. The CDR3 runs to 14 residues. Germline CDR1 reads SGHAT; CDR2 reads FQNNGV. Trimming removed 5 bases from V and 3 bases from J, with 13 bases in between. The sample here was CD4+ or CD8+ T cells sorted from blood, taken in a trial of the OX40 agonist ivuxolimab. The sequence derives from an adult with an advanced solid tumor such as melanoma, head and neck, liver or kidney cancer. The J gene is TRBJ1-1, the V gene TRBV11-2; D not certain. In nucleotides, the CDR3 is TGTGCCAGCAGCCCCCGGTACGGGGACACTGAAGCTTTCTTT. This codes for CASSPRYGDTEAFF.